A single sample gave rise to the 5 T cell receptor beta chains below, sequenced in a study of T cell responses to AZD1222 COVID-19 vaccine. TCRdb's copy holds only in-frame clones and misses some; the assay was immunoSEQ multiplex PCR. The table shows 15,000 to 20,000 clones, with 81% occurring only once. Here the sequenced sample was peripheral blood, taken 28 days after the second AZD1222 dose. The receptors were gathered from an adult who received the AZD1222 COVID-19 vaccine.

The V gene is TRBV29-1, the J gene TRBJ2-7; D may match TRBD1 or TRBD2 (6 bases each). The CDR3 is made up of 15 amino acids. Trimming removed 1 base at V and 2 bases at J, with 15 bases between. Germline values: CDR1 SQVTM, CDR2 ANQGSEA. The CDR3 region has the DNA TGCAGCGTTGAAGTTCGGGGGCGACAGCCCTACGAGCAGTACTTC. It encodes CSVEVRGRQPYEQYF.

The chain uses TRBV27 and TRBJ2-1, with 8 bases identical to TRBD2. The CDR3 totals 14 residues. The germline gives CDR1 MNHEY, CDR2 SMNVEV (reference sequence). V dropped 5 bases and J dropped 9; count of bases not matched to a gene: 9. The CDR3 sequence is CASSILAGRGEQFF. In DNA, the CDR3 is TGTGCCAGCAGTATCCTAGCGGGTCGTGGTGAGCAGTTCTTC.

This clone was seen a few times. The V call is TRBV6-5, the J call TRBJ2-6; D might be TRBD2 (5 bases). The germline V and J ends were trimmed by 8 bases and 4 bases, with 9 bases remaining between them. Looked up from germline, CDR1 is MNHEY and CDR2 is SVGAGI. This CDR3 has 13 amino acids. CDR3 nucleotide sequence: TGTGCCAGCCGGGAATCAGGGGCCAACGTCCTGACTTTC. It codes for CASRESGANVLTF.

V gene TRBV28 combines with J gene TRBJ2-5; 7 positions agree with TRBD2. The germline V gene has CDR1 MDHEN and CDR2 SYDVKM. V gave up 2 bases and J gave up 3 bases; unmatched junction bases: 0. The CDR3 spans 13 residues. This chain's CDR3 is CASSLGREETQYF. CDR3 coding DNA: TGTGCCAGCAGTTTAGGGAGGGAAGAGACCCAGTACTTC.

This chain connects TRBV11-3 to TRBJ2-5; TRBD2 aligns across 10 bases. Germline loops: CDR1 SGHNT, CDR2 YENEEA. This CDR3 has 15 residues. V trimming: 5 bases; J trimming: 2 bases; junction bases outside the gene matches: 5. In DNA form, the CDR3 reads TGTGCCAGCAGCGGACCGGGACTAGCGCAAGAGACCCAGTACTTC. Its translation is CASSGPGLAQETQYF. Based on the CDR3 plus reference TRBV11-3 and TRBJ2-5, the full variable domain is EAGVVQSPRYKIIEKKQPVAFWCNPISGHNTLYWYLQNLGQGPELLIRYENEEAVDDSQLPKDRFSAERLKGVDSTLKIQPAELGDSAVYLCASSGPGLAQETQYFGPGTRLLVL.